This T cell receptor (beta chain) was captured in a study of beta chain features in type 1 diabetes. Study-wide context: The samples had 85 million to 130 million sorted cells examined in all.

This clone was seen a handful of times. Its target is not known. Study-wide points: More deletions and fewer insertions at VDJ junctions were found in patients with type 1 diabetes. Reads derived from cDNA could over-represent cells showing high TCR expression.

As every portion of the isolated RNA was reverse transcribed, the sequencing read expressed TCRB transcripts. Some 3.3 million reads was the average for naive, central memory and regulatory T cell samples. Measured with immunoSEQ multiplex PCR; TCRdb has only the in-frame clones, and not every one. The sample includes about 270,000 clones, 13% to 15% of them seen just once. The CDR3 length is 12 residues. The ends were cut back, 2 bases at V and 3 bases at J, with 4 bases in the middle. Germline CDR1 is WSHSY and CDR2 is SAAADI. The chain uses TRBV10-2 and TRBJ1-1, with D unresolved. The clonotype comes from a woman aged 40 to 49 in good health. Source material: naive CD4+ T cells from blood. The DNA of the CDR3 is TGCGCCAGCAGTGAGCGGTACACTGAAGCTTTCTTT. This gives the protein CASSERYTEAFF.